This is a list of T cell receptor beta chains from one sample in a study of blood T cell repertoires in COVID-19. The method was immunoSEQ multiplex PCR; TCRdb's version includes in-frame clones alone and lacks a portion of them. Of about 380,000 clones in the sample, roughly 85% are singletons; the top ten hold approximately 3.7%. The sequencing sample was made of peripheral blood. Receptors originate from a woman aged 18-30 years with acute or convalescent COVID-19. Both conserved end residues are part of each CDR3. The D gene is left open where the match is weak. Clone size, where shown, is once, few, many, or a class for clones that have expanded.

j_call d_call v_call clone_size cdr3_nt cdr3_aa
TRBJ1-2 . TRBV5-4 . TGTGCCAGCAGCTTGGCGCCAGGGGAGAACTATGGCTACACCTTC CASSLAPGENYGYTF
TRBJ1-2 . TRBV5-4 . TGTGCCAGCAGCTTTAATCAGGGGACGTGGGGCTACACCTTC CASSFNQGTWGYTF
TRBJ1-1 TRBD1 TRBV24-1 . TGTGCCACCAAGGGACAGGGTAACACTGAAGCTTTCTTT CATKGQGNTEAFF
TRBJ1-6 . TRBV4-1 . TGCGCCAGCAGCCAAGCTGGGGGGGGGAATTCACCCCTCCACTTT CASSQAGGGNSPLHF
TRBJ2-2 . TRBV7-9 . TGTGCCAGCAGCTTAGCAGGGGGGAACACCGGGGAGCTGTTTTTT CASSLAGGNTGELFF
TRBJ1-6 . TRBV2 . TGTGCCAGCAGTGAAGCGCAGAAGGGCGACCTATGGGGGGATTCACCCCTCCACTTT CASSEAQKGDLWGDSPLHF
TRBJ1-2 TRBD1 TRBV19 few TGTGCCAGTAGTCCATGGACAGGGGCAGAGGGCTACACCTTC CASSPWTGAEGYTF
TRBJ2-1 . TRBV19 once TGTGCCAGTAGTATAGATCAAGGAGCCTCCTACAATGAGCAGTTCTTC CASSIDQGASYNEQFF
TRBJ1-1 TRBD1 TRBV19 . TGTGCCAGTGAGGGACAGCCGAACATGAACACTGAAGCTTTCTTT CASEGQPNMNTEAFF
TRBJ1-4 . TRBV5-1 . TGCGCCAGCAGCTTTACAGGAGCAACTAATGAAAAACTGTTTTTT CASSFTGATNEKLFF
TRBJ2-7 . TRBV7-9 . TGTGCCAGCAGTTTTAATTGGCAAGAGCAGTACTTC CASSFNWQEQYF
TRBJ2-7 TRBD1 TRBV5-6 . TGTGCCAGCAGCTCAGGACAGGGGGGAACCTACGAGCAGTACTTC CASSSGQGGTYEQYF
TRBJ2-7 TRBD1 TRBV3-1/TRBV3-2 . TGTGCCAGCAGCCAAGAACGGGGGACAGGGGACTACGAGCAGTACTTC CASSQERGTGDYEQYF
TRBJ1-1 . TRBV5-1 . TGCGCCAGCAGCTTGGGTGCGGAGTTGAACACTGAAGCTTTCTTT CASSLGAELNTEAFF
TRBJ2-7 TRBD1 TRBV6-2/TRBV6-3 . TGTGCCAGCAGTTCAACAGGGGCTCAATACTTC CASSSTGAQYF
TRBJ2-2 . TRBV11-3 . TGTGCCAGCAGCCTTTGCCGGTGGACCGGGGAGCTGTTTTTT CASSLCRWTGELFF
TRBJ1-5 . TRBV15 . TGTGCCACCAGCAGAGATCCCAGGGCAGGGGAGAGCAATCAGCCCCAGCATTTT CATSRDPRAGESNQPQHF
TRBJ1-2 . TRBV10-2 . TGCGCCAGCACCCCGGGGGGGGGCTACACCTTC CASTPGGGYTF
TRBJ1-2 . TRBV10-3 . TGTGCCATCAGCCCAGGGCGGGGGCGCGGATATGGCTACACCTTC CAISPGRGRGYGYTF